A selection of T cell receptor beta chains follows, all from one sample in a study of cytomegalovirus exposure and HLA in healthy donors. Measured with immunoSEQ multiplex PCR; TCRdb has only the in-frame clones, and not every one. The sample records 150,000 to 200,000 clones, 75% to 90% being singletons. Sample: PBMCs. The receptors originated from a man aged 25-45 years in good health and CMV-seropositive. Both conserved end residues are part of each CDR3. The D gene is left open where the match is weak. Size is stated for part of the rows, as once, few or many counts, or as a class when the clone is expanded.

clone size	D gene	V gene	J gene	CDR3 DNA	CDR3 protein
.	.	TRBV5-1	TRBJ1-2	TGCGCCAGCAGCTCCCAGGAGGGGACTTATGGCTACACCTTC	CASSSQEGTYGYTF
.	.	TRBV14	TRBJ2-2	TGTGCCAGCAGCCCCCTCACAGGGTATGACGGGGAGCTGTTTTTT	CASSPLTGYDGELFF
.	.	TRBV14	TRBJ1-4	TGTGCCAGCAGCCAAGTTTCACAGCTAATTGCAACTAATGAAAAACTGTTTTTT	CASSQVSQLIATNEKLFF
.	.	TRBV7-2	TRBJ2-1	TGTGCCAGCAGTAAAGGCGGATACAATGAGCAGTTCTTC	CASSKGGYNEQFF
once	TRBD2	TRBV5-6	TRBJ2-3	TGTGCCAGCAGCGGGAGGGGCCGTTTAACAGATACGCAGTATTTT	CASSGRGRLTDTQYF
.	.	TRBV18	TRBJ1-2	TGTGCCAGCTCACCATTTCCGGACAGAATCTATGGCTACACCTTC	CASSPFPDRIYGYTF
.	TRBD1	TRBV7-2	TRBJ1-4	TGTGCCAGCAGCCGAGCACCGGGACAGGGTAACGAAAAACTGTTTTTT	CASSRAPGQGNEKLFF
.	TRBD1	TRBV6-5	TRBJ2-7	TGTGCCAGCAGTCCAGGCGGGACAGGGGTCCACGAGCAGTACTTC	CASSPGGTGVHEQYF
.	.	TRBV6-5	TRBJ1-1	TGTGCCAGCACCCAGGGCACTGAAGCTTTCTTT	CASTQGTEAFF
.	.	TRBV30	TRBJ2-1	TGTGCCTGGAGTGTACGCCGGGAATCGGGGTACAATGAGCAGTTCTTC	CAWSVRRESGYNEQFF